These 20 T cell receptor beta chains originate from one sample sequenced in a study of cytomegalovirus exposure and HLA in healthy donors. Amplification used 60 Vbeta primers and 13 Jbeta primers. Clones were sequenced by immunoSEQ multiplex PCR, and TCRdb holds only the in-frame ones, with some missing. Its clone listing holds 90,000 to 130,000 clones. The material sequenced was PBMCs. The receptors were sampled from a man aged 40-49 years in good health and CMV-seropositive.

The chain carries TRBV28 and TRBJ2-4; 8 nucleotides line up with TRBD2. Germline-derived CDR1 and CDR2 are MDHEN and SYDVKM. Unmatched junction bases numbered 9, after V lost 2 bases and J lost 9 bases. The CDR3 length is 15 residues. CDR3 DNA sequence: TGTGCCAGCAGTTTAGCGGGGGGACTCGGGGGCATTCAGTACTTC. Translated: CASSLAGGLGGIQYF.

J is TRBJ2-7 and V is TRBV7-2; 7 positions agree with TRBD1. The CDR3 has 14 amino acids. Per the germline V gene, CDR1 is SGHTA and CDR2 is FQGNSA. After removal of 5 bases from V and 6 bases from J, the junction contained 10 bases not matched to a gene. The CDR3 is CASSPRQGSAEQYF. In nucleotides, the CDR3 is TGTGCCAGCAGCCCAAGACAGGGATCGGCCGAGCAGTACTTC.

V gene TRBV4-1 combines with J gene TRBJ2-5; the D gene is possibly TRBD1 (5 bases). Germline CDR1 reads MGHRA; CDR2 reads YSYEKL. The CDR3 spans 14 residues. Trimming took 1 base from V and 3 from J, leaving 9 bases between them. As DNA, the CDR3 is TGCGCCAGCAGCCAAGGGGGCCCCGAAGAGACCCAGTACTTC. Protein: CASSQGGPEETQYF.

The chain joins TRBV19 to TRBJ1-5; tentatively, D is TRBD1 (5 bases). The V gene's germline CDR1 is LNHDA and CDR2 SQIVND (reference sequence). The V and J ends lost 3 bases and 8 bases respectively, with 8 bases between them. This CDR3 region has 12 residues. Here the CDR3 reads CASSIWGEPQHF. In DNA, the CDR3 is TGTGCCAGTAGTATTTGGGGGGAGCCCCAGCATTTT.

The gene calls are TRBV28 and TRBJ2-5, with D perhaps TRBD1 (5 bases). Judging by the DNA end, TRBJ2-7 fits better; the J call may be wrong. The CDR3 consists of 15 residues. Looked up from germline, CDR1 is MDHEN and CDR2 is SYDVKM. The chain's CDR3 is CASSSTSQGRSEQYF. In DNA, the CDR3 is TGTGCCAGCAGTTCCACCTCCCAGGGCCGGTCCGAGCAGTACTTC.

The chain couples TRBV4-1 to TRBJ1-2, with 8 bases fitting TRBD1. The length of the CDR3 is 15 residues. Germline V gene sequence: CDR1 MGHRA, CDR2 YSYEKL. V was clipped by 0 bases and J by 2 bases; unmatched bases: 2. CDR3 nucleotides: TGCGCCAGCAGCCAAGATAGGACAGGGAACTATGGCTACACCTTC. It specifies CASSQDRTGNYGYTF.

The V gene is TRBV28, the J gene TRBJ1-1, with D possibly TRBD1 on 6 matching bases. The CDR3 sequence is 14 residues long. Germline CDR1 MDHEN, CDR2 SYDVKM. The V gene lost 11 bases and the J gene lost 4 bases, with 20 bases spanning the gap. The CDR3 nucleotides are TGTGCCGGGAATAAAGACAGGTTGGGCACTGAAGCTTTCTTT. It codes for CAGNKDRLGTEAFF.

The chain links TRBV7-8 to TRBJ2-7, with a weak D call TRBD2 (7 bases). This CDR3 is built from 12 residues. Germline V gene data show CDR1 as SGHVS and CDR2 as FQNEAQ. The V end was cut by 6 bases, the J end by 6 bases, with 12 bases between. The CDR3 DNA reads TGTGCCAGCAGTTCTGCGGGGGCCGAGCAGTACTTC. Its protein is CASSSAGAEQYF.

The V call is TRBV5-5, the J call TRBJ2-7, with a weak D call TRBD2 (7 bases). This CDR3 is 15 amino acids long. Germline lookup yields CDR1 SGHKS and CDR2 YYEKEE (reference sequence). Trimming stripped 1 base from V and 5 bases from J, with 16 bases between. CDR3 bases: TGTGCCAGCAGCTTGTTCCGGGGGGCTGGAGACGAGCAGTACTTC. This codes for CASSLFRGAGDEQYF.

The chain combines TRBV6-5 with TRBJ1-2, with TRBD1 matching over 7 bases. The CDR3 runs to 15 residues. V shed 2 bases, J shed 2 bases, and the junction held 5 bases outside the gene matches. Germline CDR1 is MNHEY and CDR2 is SVGAGI. CDR3 nucleotides: TGTGCCAGCAGTTACCGGAAGACAGGGAACTATGGCTACACCTTC. Translated, it gives CASSYRKTGNYGYTF.

The chain joins TRBV2 to TRBJ2-1; 8 bases fit TRBD2. The J segment lost 5 bases and the V segment lost 7 bases, leaving 10 bases of the junction unmatched. The V gene's germline CDR1 is SNHLY and CDR2 FYNNEI. This CDR3 region has 15 residues. For the CDR3, the DNA is TGTGCCAGCATGTCCGGGACTAGTACAAACAATGAGCAGTTCTTC. It codes for CASMSGTSTNNEQFF.

This rearrangement joins TRBV7-8 to TRBJ2-7; D is possibly TRBD1 (5 bases). Trimming left V 1 base short and J 3 bases short, with 22 bases between. CDR1 and CDR2 from the germline V gene are SGHVS and FQNEAQ. The CDR3 contains 18 residues. The CDR3 DNA is TGTGCCAGCAGCTTAGAATGGCGGCCACAGGTTGGGGTCTACGAGCAGTACTTC. Protein sequence: CASSLEWRPQVGVYEQYF.

This chain uses TRBV7-2 with TRBJ2-7; 7 positions match TRBD1. The junction had 9 bases not matched to a gene; V was cut back by 3 bases and J by 4 bases. CDR1 and CDR2 from the germline V gene are SGHTA and FQGNSA. The CDR3 is made up of 15 amino acids. CDR3 DNA sequence: TGTGCCAGCAGCTTGACAGGGAATACGGCGTACGAGCAGTACTTC. This translates into CASSLTGNTAYEQYF.

CDR3 nucleotide sequence: TGCGCCAGCAGTGAGGGGACTAGCGGGAAGGTAGAGCAGTTCTTC. It translates to CASSEGTSGKVEQFF. The chain joins TRBV10-2 to TRBJ2-1; 13 bases are shared with TRBD2. Germline CDR1 WSHSY, CDR2 SAAADI. The CDR3 extends over 15 amino acids. The trim removed 2 bases at V and 10 bases at J, leaving 5 bases unmatched.

The V gene is TRBV9, the J gene TRBJ2-1; 11 nucleotides match TRBD1. V lost 5 bases, J lost 3 bases, and 7 bases stayed unmatched. Germline V gene sequence: CDR1 SGDLS, CDR2 YYNGEE. CDR3 size: 16 residues. This chain's CDR3 is CASSPGTGGFYNEQFF. Written as DNA, the CDR3 is TGTGCCAGCAGTCCCGGGACAGGGGGTTTCTACAATGAGCAGTTCTTC.

This chain uses TRBV6-5 with TRBJ1-2, with 8 positions matching TRBD1. The germline gives CDR1 MNHEY, CDR2 SVGAGI. After removal of 2 bases from V and 5 bases from J, the junction contained 4 bases not matched to a gene. CDR3 length equals 14 residues. The CDR3 here is CASSYAGGEYGYTF. In nucleotides, the CDR3 is TGTGCCAGCAGTTACGCAGGGGGCGAGTATGGCTACACCTTC.

Here the CDR3 reads CASSLTTSGDNEQFF. The CDR3 coding sequence is TGTGCCAGCAGCTTGACGACTAGCGGGGACAATGAGCAGTTCTTC. V is TRBV5-4 and J is TRBJ2-1, with 11 bases fitting TRBD2. The CDR3 runs 15 residues. CDR1 is SGHNT, CDR2 YYREEE, per germline (reference sequence). With 1 base clipped from V and 5 bases from J, the junction kept 2 bases outside the gene matches.

The chain is built from TRBV7-9 and TRBJ2-2; D is unresolved. This CDR3 region has 11 residues. V lost 10 bases and J lost 6, with 9 bases in between. Germline CDR1 is SEHNR and CDR2 is FQNEAQ (reference sequence). CDR3 nucleotide sequence: TGTGCCAACTATCTTTCCGGGGAGCTGTTTTTT. It is translated as CANYLSGELFF.

The chain carries TRBV7-9 and TRBJ2-3; 9 bases fit TRBD2. From germline, CDR1 is SEHNR and CDR2 FQNEAQ (reference sequence). This CDR3 has 14 amino acids. With 5 bases clipped from V and 5 bases from J, the junction kept 5 bases outside the gene matches. This CDR3 is CASSEVAGEDTQYF. The CDR3 DNA follows: TGTGCCAGCAGCGAGGTAGCGGGAGAAGATACGCAGTATTTT.

The J gene is TRBJ2-7, the V gene TRBV7-8, with 9 bases matching TRBD2. Per germline, CDR1 SGHVS and CDR2 FQNEAQ. V lost 5 bases to trimming and J lost 3 bases; unmatched junction nucleotides: 5. This CDR3 region has 14 residues. CDR3 region: CASSHSGSIYEQYF. The CDR3 coding sequence is TGTGCCAGCAGCCATAGCGGGAGTATCTACGAGCAGTACTTC.